The clone carrying this T cell receptor beta chain was counted at least ten times. Its specificity is not known. This sample was included in a study of T cells in Graves' hyperthyroidism and ophthalmopathy. About the study: Initial diagnosis, before any treatment, was when peripheral blood was collected.

Study-wide findings and caveats: The model's output predicted ophthalmopathy at a median of around 6.9 months prior to onset.

From RNA transcripts, TCR beta CDR3 regions were amplified. First-round RT-PCR with HTBI primers amplified the TCR CDR3 region. TCRdb analysed the multiplex PCR reads with MiXCR anew, one entry per CDR3 protein. The sample lists some 510,000 distinct CDR3 sequences, about 20% occurring once. An absence of ophthalmopathy progression within 18 months meant stable Graves' hyperthyroidism. The sequenced sample consisted of blood. The TCR comes from a man younger than 35 with Graves' hyperthyroidism.

In DNA form, the CDR3 reads TGTGCCAGCAGTTTCTTTTCGTCTTCGTACGAGCAGTACTTC. Protein: CASSFFSSSYEQYF. This chain uses TRBV12-3 or TRBV12-4 with TRBJ2-7, with D uncertain. The CDR3 length is 14 residues. V lost 3 bases and J lost 4, with 13 bases in between.